This entry lists 21 T cell receptor beta chains sequenced from one sample in a study of T cells expressing NK-cell markers. Each CDR3 protein gets one entry in TCRdb, which reprocessed the 5' RACE reads and gives no DNA. The listing records about 140,000 distinct CDR3 sequences. The sequencing input was blood T cells: a sorted CD56 or NKG2C T cell subset, CD4+ or CD8+ T cells, or bulk PBMC T cells (not recorded which). These receptors were obtained from a man aged 18 to 29 in good health.

V and J are TRBV6-1 and TRBJ2-6; TCRdb's D call, TRBD1, is unchecked because there is no DNA. Germline loops: CDR1 MNHNS, CDR2 SASEGT. The CDR3 spans 17 residues. The CDR3 sequence is CASTATGTHSGANVLTF.

This chain joins TRBV19 and TRBJ2-1; no DNA is available, so the TRBD2 call from TCRdb remains unchecked. Germline V gene lookup returns CDR1 LNHDA and CDR2 SQIVND (reference sequence). The CDR3 contains 20 residues. CDR3: CASSIDLSRPAGGAYNEQFF. The entire variable domain, with the rest obtained from reference TRBV19 and TRBJ2-1, is as follows: DGGITQSPKYLFRKEGQNVTLSCEQNLNHDAMYWYRQDPGQGLRLIYYSQIVNDFQKGDIAEGYSVSREKKESFPLTVTSAQKNPTAFYLCASSIDLSRPAGGAYNEQFFGPGTRLTVL.

The CDR3 is CASSFPGNQPQHF. The V gene is TRBV12-3 or TRBV12-4, the J gene TRBJ1-5; TCRdb's D gene call, TRBD1, goes unchecked for lack of DNA. The CDR3 contains 13 residues.

The chain links TRBV2 to TRBJ1-1; TCRdb's D call, TRBD1, is unchecked because there is no DNA. Germline CDR1 reads SNHLY; CDR2 reads FYNNEI. The CDR3 is 14 residues long. The CDR3 reads CASSGTGMNTEAFF.

V usage is TRBV12-2 and J usage is TRBJ2-3. TRBV12-2 is classified as a pseudogene. The length of the CDR3 is 16 residues. CDR3 sequence reads: CASRNTSGTSTDTQYF.

The chain links TRBV28 to TRBJ2-2; TCRdb's D call, TRBD2, is unchecked because there is no DNA. The CDR3 contains 16 residues. Germline V CDR1 and CDR2: MDHEN, SYDVKM. The CDR3 sequence: CASRDPSGTNTGELFF.

This chain links TRBV15 with TRBJ2-3; TCRdb selects TRBD2, and the lack of DNA leaves this call unchecked. Germline CDR1 LNHNV, CDR2 YYDKDF (reference sequence). This CDR3 comprises 16 residues. CDR3 amino acids: CATSRDSSGSTDTQYF.

This chain links TRBV10-3 with TRBJ2-5; the D gene TCRdb calls, TRBD2, cannot be checked with no DNA. Germline assignment: CDR1 ENHRY and CDR2 SYGVKD. The CDR3 is 18 residues long. The CDR3 reads CAISETETSGRAPETQYF.

The genes are TRBV12-3 or TRBV12-4 and TRBJ2-6. This CDR3 contains 17 residues. This CDR3 reads CASSPHDGNSGANVLTF.

J is TRBJ2-2 and V is TRBV7-6. Germline V gives CDR1 SGHVS, CDR2 FNYEAQ. The CDR3 runs to 16 residues. The chain's CDR3 is CASSLEQSGNTGELFF.

The chain is built from TRBV12-5 and TRBJ1-1. CDR1 is LGHNT, CDR2 FRNRAP, per germline. The CDR3 is made up of 15 amino acids. The CDR3 loop reads CASGPEGTANTEAFF.

V and J are TRBV7-6 and TRBJ2-1; lacking DNA, the TRBD1 call made by TCRdb goes unchecked. Germline V gene sequence: CDR1 SGHVS, CDR2 FNYEAQ. The CDR3 runs to 16 residues. The CDR3 sequence is CASSPYLGTGDNEQFF.

The chain combines TRBV5-1 with TRBJ2-5. Germline V gene lookup returns CDR1 SGHRS and CDR2 YFSETQ. There are 14 residues in the CDR3. The CDR3 loop is CASSWSENQETQYF.

V gene TRBV28 combines with J gene TRBJ2-3; the D call of TRBD1 rests on TCRdb alone, since no DNA is present to check it. In germline, CDR1 is MDHEN, CDR2 SYDVKM. This CDR3 is 15 amino acids long. This chain's CDR3 is CASSLGQGHTDTQYF.

The V and J genes are TRBV12-3 or TRBV12-4 and TRBJ2-5; absent DNA, TCRdb's TRBD2 call cannot be checked. This CDR3 has 19 residues. This CDR3 is CASSFGTSGSSGYRETQYF.

The chain combines TRBV6-4 with TRBJ1-1. The germline CDR1 and CDR2 sequences are MRHNA and SNTAGT. The CDR3 totals 11 residues. CDR3 residues: CASSDGSEAFF.

This chain uses TRBV2 with TRBJ2-2; with no DNA, the TCRdb D assignment of TRBD1 cannot be verified. The CDR3 spans 17 residues. From germline, CDR1 is SNHLY and CDR2 FYNNEI. The CDR3 sequence: CASMFASGGANTGELFF. Complete variable domain (other parts from reference TRBV2 and TRBJ2-2): EPEVTQTPSHQVTQMGQEVILRCVPISNHLYFYWYRQILGQKVEFLVSFYNNEISEKSEIFDDQFSVERPDGSNFTLKIRSTKLEDSAMYFCASMFASGGANTGELFFGEGSRLTVL.

The chain couples TRBV5-1 to TRBJ2-3; no DNA is available, so the TRBD2 call from TCRdb remains unchecked. Per the germline V gene, CDR1 is SGHRS and CDR2 is YFSETQ. The CDR3 extends over 14 amino acids. The CDR3 is CASSLWSEGDTQYF.

This chain uses TRBV14 with TRBJ2-3; TCRdb's D gene call, TRBD2, goes unchecked for lack of DNA. The CDR3 extends over 16 amino acids. The germline CDR1 and CDR2 sequences are SGHDN and FVKESK. This CDR3 is CASSQAQRRLTDTQYF.

The chain's CDR3 is CASRDGRSGANVLTF. V gene TRBV12-3 or TRBV12-4 combines with J gene TRBJ2-6. The CDR3 sequence is 15 residues long.

V is TRBV29-1 and J is TRBJ2-3; no DNA is available, so the TRBD2 call from TCRdb remains unchecked. This CDR3 has 14 residues. Germline V gene sequence: CDR1 SQVTM, CDR2 ANQGSEA. CDR3 in amino acids: CSVVAGGRGNTQYF.